The source of this T cell receptor (beta chain) is a study of T-cell reconstitution after alpha-beta-depleted transplantation in children. Points from the study as a whole: After one year, T-cell counts and TCRbeta diversity mostly came from new T cells. Expanded graft clones, several hundred of them, were reportedly the source of alpha-beta T cells about two months after transplant.

The CDR3 has 14 residues. The germline V and J ends were trimmed by 3 bases and 6 bases, with 12 bases remaining between them. Regarding this clonotype: The antigen is undetermined.

For TCRbeta, the library was prepared with unique molecular identifiers. TCRdb passed the PCR reads through MiXCR, listing each CDR3 protein once. The sample shows fewer than 700,000 distinct CDR3 sequences, 23% of them seen only once. The V call is TRBV12-3 or TRBV12-4, the J call TRBJ2-4; TRBD1 might be the D (5 bases). Here the sequenced sample was PBMCs, mostly from graft donor cells, taken 360 days after TCRalphabeta/CD19-depleted stem cell transplant. The clonotype comes from a boy younger than two who had a stem cell transplant for acute myeloid leukemia, so the T cells may come from the graft donor. Here the CDR3 reads CASSFAGSLNIQYF. The CDR3 region has the DNA TGTGCCAGCAGTTTCGCAGGGTCGTTAAACATTCAGTACTTC.